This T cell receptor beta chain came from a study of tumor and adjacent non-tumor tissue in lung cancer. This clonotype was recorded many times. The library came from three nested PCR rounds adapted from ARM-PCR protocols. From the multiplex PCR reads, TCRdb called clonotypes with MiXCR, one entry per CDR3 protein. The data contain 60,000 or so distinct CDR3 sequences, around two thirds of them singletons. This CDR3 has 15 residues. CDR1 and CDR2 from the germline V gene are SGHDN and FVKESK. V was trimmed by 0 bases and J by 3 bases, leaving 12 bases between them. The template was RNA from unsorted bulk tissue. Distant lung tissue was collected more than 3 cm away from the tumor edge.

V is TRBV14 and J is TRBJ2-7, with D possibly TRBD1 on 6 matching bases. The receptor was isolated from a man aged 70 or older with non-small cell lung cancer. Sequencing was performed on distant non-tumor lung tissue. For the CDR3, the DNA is TGTGCCAGCAGCCAAGATTTTGGGGGCGACTACGAGCAGTACTTC. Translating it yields CASSQDFGGDYEQYF.